The rows below give T cell receptor beta chains drawn from one sample of a study of blood T cell repertoires in COVID-19. TCRdb's table, derived via immunoSEQ multiplex PCR, lists solely in-frame clones and lacks some. The sample carries 300,000 to 400,000 clones, about 86% recorded once. Sequenced material: PBMCs or T cells enriched from blood (not recorded which). The receptors here all came from a middle-aged woman with acute COVID-19. Both conserved end residues are part of each CDR3. Fields, in order: V gene, J gene, D gene, clone size, CDR3 DNA, CDR3 protein. D genes are given only for firm matches. The listing skips clone size in some rows; elsewhere it reads once, few, many or a size class.

TRBV5-5	TRBJ1-6	.	few	TGTGCCAGCAGCTTGGTGGGGAGCTCCTATAATTCACCCCTCCACTTT	CASSLVGSSYNSPLHF
TRBV24-1	TRBJ2-2	TRBD2	once	TGTGCCACCAGTGACGCAGCGGGAGCCGGGGAGCTGTTTTTT	CATSDAAGAGELFF
TRBV19	TRBJ1-5	.	.	TGTGCCTGCGCCTCCCCCGGAGGGAGATATAGCAATCAGCCCCAGCATTTT	CACASPGGRYSNQPQHF
TRBV28	TRBJ1-5	TRBD1	few	TGTGCCAGCAGATATCAGGGGGGCAATCAGCCCCAGCATTTT	CASRYQGGNQPQHF
TRBV2	TRBJ1-5	.	.	TGTGCCAGCAGGGGAGACATGTCGCGCAATCAGCCCCAGCATTTT	CASRGDMSRNQPQHF
TRBV4-3	TRBJ1-2	.	.	TGCGCCAGCAGCCAAGAAGTGGGTACTCGACTCCTCTATGGCTACACCTTC	CASSQEVGTRLLYGYTF
TRBV12-3/TRBV12-4	TRBJ2-1	TRBD2	.	TGTGCCAGCAGTTTAATCGACGGGGGGGCGCAGTTCTTC	CASSLIDGGAQFF
TRBV5-4	TRBJ2-2	.	.	TGTGCCAGCAGCTTCAGCACCGGGGAGCTGTTTTTT	CASSFSTGELFF
TRBV10-3	TRBJ1-1	.	.	TGTGCCATCAGTGGAGTACTGAACACTGAAGCTTTCTTT	CAISGVLNTEAFF
TRBV11-2	TRBJ2-7	TRBD2	.	TGTGCCAGCGTATTCTCTCTAGCGGGAGGGCCAAGGTCCTACGAGCAGTACTTC	CASVFSLAGGPRSYEQYF
TRBV7-2	TRBJ1-1	.	.	TGTGCCAGCAGCCCTGGGGGGTCCACTGAAGCTTTCTTT	CASSPGGSTEAFF
TRBV27	TRBJ2-7	TRBD2	.	TGTGCCAGCAGTTTCGGGAGGACCCAAGGCGGGGAGCAGTACTTC	CASSFGRTQGGEQYF
TRBV2	TRBJ2-1	TRBD1	.	TGTGCCAGCAGTGGCGGGACAGGGCCCTACAATGAGCAGTTCTTC	CASSGGTGPYNEQFF
TRBV12-5	TRBJ1-6	.	.	TGTGCTAGTGGTTCATACCAGACAGCCGAAACTTCACCCCTCCACTTT	CASGSYQTAETSPLHF
TRBV12-3/TRBV12-4	TRBJ1-1	.	.	TGTGCCAGCAGTTTAGAGCCGAACACTGAAGCTTTCTTT	CASSLEPNTEAFF